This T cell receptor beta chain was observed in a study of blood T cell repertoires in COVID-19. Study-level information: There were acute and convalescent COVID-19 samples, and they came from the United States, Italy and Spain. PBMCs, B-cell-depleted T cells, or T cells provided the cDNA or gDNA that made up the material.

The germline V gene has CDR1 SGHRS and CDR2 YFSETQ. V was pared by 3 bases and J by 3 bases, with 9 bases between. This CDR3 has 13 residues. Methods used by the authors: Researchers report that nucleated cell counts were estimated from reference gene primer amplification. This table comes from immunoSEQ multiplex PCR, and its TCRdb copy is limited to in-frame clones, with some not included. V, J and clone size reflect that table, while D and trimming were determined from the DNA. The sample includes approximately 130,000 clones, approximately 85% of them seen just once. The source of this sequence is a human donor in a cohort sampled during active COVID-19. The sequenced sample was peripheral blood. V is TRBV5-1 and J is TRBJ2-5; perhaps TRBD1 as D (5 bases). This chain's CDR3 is CASSWVGEETQYF. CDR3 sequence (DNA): TGCGCCAGCAGCTGGGTAGGGGAAGAGACCCAGTACTTC.